This entry is about one T cell receptor (beta chain). The data are from a study of blood T cell repertoires in COVID-19. Study as a whole: Whether acute or convalescent, the COVID-19 samples came from the United States, Italy and Spain. T cells, B-cell-depleted T cells, or PBMCs supplied cDNA or gDNA.

In the original processing: Amplification of reference gene primers provided the estimated nucleated cell counts. Sequencing used immunoSEQ multiplex PCR; TCRdb keeps in-frame clones, though not all of them. That table is the source of V, J and clone size, and D and trimming were worked out from the DNA. The sample lists about 220,000 clones; about 86% were seen once. Sequenced input: peripheral blood. This TCR was sampled from a woman aged 25 to 39 who had recovered from COVID-19.

As DNA, the CDR3 is TGTGCCAGCTCCTCCCACCAGGGATCCAAAGTCTTACCATTGTGGCAGTATTTT. This codes for CASSSHQGSKVLPLWQYF. This sequence joins TRBV18 and TRBJ2-3; possible D gene TRBD1, 5 bases. Trimming took 6 bases from V and 11 from J, leaving 33 bases between them. The CDR3 contains 18 residues. From germline, CDR1 is KGHSH and CDR2 LQKENI.